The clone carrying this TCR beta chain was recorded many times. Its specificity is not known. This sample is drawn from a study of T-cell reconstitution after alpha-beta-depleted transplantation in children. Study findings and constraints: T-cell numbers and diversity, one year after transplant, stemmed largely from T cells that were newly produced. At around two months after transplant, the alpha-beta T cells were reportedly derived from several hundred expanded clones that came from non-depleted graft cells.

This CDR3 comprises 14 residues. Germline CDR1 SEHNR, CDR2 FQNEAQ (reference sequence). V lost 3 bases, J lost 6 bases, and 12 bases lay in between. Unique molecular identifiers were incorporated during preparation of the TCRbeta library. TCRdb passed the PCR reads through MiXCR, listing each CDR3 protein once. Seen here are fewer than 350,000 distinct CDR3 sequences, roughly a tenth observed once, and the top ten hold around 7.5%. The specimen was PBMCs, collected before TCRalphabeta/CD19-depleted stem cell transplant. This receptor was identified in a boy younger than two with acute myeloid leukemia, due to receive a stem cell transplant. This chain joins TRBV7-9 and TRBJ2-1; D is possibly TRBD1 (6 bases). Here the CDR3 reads CASSLAGTSNEQFF. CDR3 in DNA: TGTGCCAGCAGCTTGGCAGGGACAAGCAATGAGCAGTTCTTC.